The rows below give T cell receptor beta chains drawn from one sample of a study of blood T cell repertoires in COVID-19. Here immunoSEQ multiplex PCR was the method, and the copy in TCRdb shows in-frame clones only, minus some. The data show about 200,000 clones, about 91% seen once. The material sequenced was peripheral blood. These receptors originate from a man younger than 45 with acute or convalescent COVID-19. CDR3s include the opening cysteine and the closing phenylalanine or tryptophan. Fields, in order: J gene, V gene, clone size, D gene, CDR3 DNA, CDR3 protein. A D gene is named only where the DNA matches it firmly. Clone size appears in some rows only: once, few, many, or a class for an expanded clone.

TRBJ1-6	TRBV18	once	NA	TGTGCCAGCTCACCGGCTTCACCCCTCCACTTT	CASSPASPLHF
TRBJ2-2	TRBV7-8	NA	NA	TGTGCCAGCACCTCTTTAGAAACCGGGGAGCTGTTTTTT	CASTSLETGELFF
TRBJ2-3	TRBV7-9	NA	NA	TGTGCCAGCAGCCCGCCGGGGGGCGGATGGACAGATACGCAGTATTTT	CASSPPGGGWTDTQYF
TRBJ2-5	TRBV7-2	NA	NA	TGTGCCAGCAGCCCTGCGGAGACCCAGTACTTC	CASSPAETQYF
TRBJ2-4	TRBV4-2	NA	TRBD2	TGTGCCAGCAGCCAACGGACTAGCGGGAGTGACATTCAGTACTTC	CASSQRTSGSDIQYF
TRBJ2-7	TRBV7-6	NA	NA	TGTGCCAGCAGCTTAGTTGAGGACTACGAGCAGTACTTC	CASSLVEDYEQYF
TRBJ2-3	TRBV10-3	NA	NA	TGTGCCATCAGTGGGACAGCAGATACGCAGTATTTT	CAISGTADTQYF
TRBJ1-2	TRBV6-5	once	TRBD1	TGTGCCACCGAGGGGCAGGGGGTTAACTATGGCTACACCTTC	CATEGQGVNYGYTF
TRBJ1-1	TRBV28	NA	NA	TGTGCCAGCAGTTTATGGCGGACTGAAGCTTTCTTT	CASSLWRTEAFF
TRBJ2-7	TRBV28	NA	TRBD2	TGTGCCAGCAGTTTAACTAGCGGGAACTTCGAGCAGTACTTC	CASSLTSGNFEQYF
TRBJ2-5	TRBV5-1	NA	TRBD2	TGCGCCAGCAGCTTAGGGACTAGCGGGACTCAAGAGACCCAGTACTTC	CASSLGTSGTQETQYF
TRBJ2-3	TRBV2	NA	NA	TGTGCCAGCACTCTCTTTGGACAAAACACAGATACGCAGTATTTT	CASTLFGQNTDTQYF
TRBJ1-6	TRBV6-9	NA	NA	TGTGCCAGCAGTTATCGGGATTCACCCCTCCACTTT	CASSYRDSPLHF
TRBJ1-1	TRBV18	NA	TRBD1	TGTGCCAGCTCACCGTTCGGGAGACAGGGTGGCTTTAGTCAAAGCGGAGCTTTCTTT	CASSPFGRQGGFSQSGAFF
TRBJ1-6	TRBV11-2	NA	TRBD1	TGTGCCAGCAGCTTACTTTCGGGACAGGGGGCACCCCTCCACTTT	CASSLLSGQGAPLHF